Given below is one TCR beta chain in context. The assay was immunoSEQ multiplex PCR, and TCRdb's table has in-frame clones only and misses some. The data contain more than 140,000 clones, 84% of them seen just once; the ten biggest clones take up around 6.7%. The source of the sample is a study of blood T cell repertoires in COVID-19. Study information: Acute-phase and convalescent COVID-19 samples originated in the United States, Italy and Spain.

This TCR was recovered from a woman aged 45-65 years in a cohort sampled during active or convalescent COVID-19. The sequencing input was peripheral blood.

CDR3 in amino acids: CASSLTRGIYEQYF. Written as DNA, the CDR3 is TGTGCCAGCAGCTTAACGCGGGGGATATACGAGCAGTACTTC. The chain employs TRBV7-8 and TRBJ2-7, with TRBD2 matching 7 bases. The CDR3 sequence is 14 residues long. The V gene end was trimmed by 2 bases and the J gene end by 4 bases; junction bases not matched to a gene: 5. From germline, CDR1 is SGHVS and CDR2 FQNEAQ.